This T cell receptor beta chain was recorded in a study of cytomegalovirus exposure and HLA in healthy donors. All donors participated as healthy donors of bone marrow. General study findings and limits: A link between a missense DCLRE1C variant and TCR beta V- and J-gene trimming emerged from a later analysis. A classifier reportedly called cytomegalovirus status with high sensitivity and specificity. In a later analysis, HLA-associated beta chains showed higher expansion and lower generation probabilities than comparable chains.

CDR1 and CDR2 (germline): SGHTS, YDEGEE. The CDR3 has 14 residues. V was clipped by 0 bases and J by 4 bases; unmatched bases: 0. The PCR was carried out with 60 Vbeta primers and 13 Jbeta primers. Using immunoSEQ multiplex PCR, the repertoire was profiled, and TCRdb retains in-frame clones only, with some absent. The table records some 110,000 clones, 60% to 80% of them present only once. Comment on this clone: Its antigen is unknown. The sample holds other DNA sequences that translate to the same CDR3.

This TCR was sampled from a man aged 50 to 60 in good health and CMV-seropositive. The sample taken for sequencing was PBMCs. The chain carries TRBV5-8 and TRBJ1-5, with TRBD1 matching over 8 bases. The CDR3 loop is CASSLGTGNQPQHF. For the CDR3, the DNA is TGTGCCAGCAGCTTGGGGACAGGGAATCAGCCCCAGCATTTT.